The rows below give T cell receptor beta chains drawn from one sample of a study of human thymus T cells. TCRdb's copy holds only in-frame clones and misses some; the assay was immunoSEQ multiplex PCR. The top ten hold about 0.03% of the sample, which has tens of thousands of clones, 90% to 95% seen once. Sequenced: thymus tissue. Receptors were obtained from a girl in the first two years of life with a congenital heart defect but otherwise immunologically healthy. CDR3s include the opening cysteine and the closing phenylalanine or tryptophan. D genes are given only for firm matches. Some rows mark clone size as missing; the rest say once, few, many or name a class of expanded clone.

v_call	clone_size	d_call	j_call	cdr3_nt	cdr3_aa
TRBV19	NA	NA	TRBJ2-7	TGTGCCAGTAGTACTCAGGCGGGGTACGAGCAGTACTTC	CASSTQAGYEQYF
TRBV28	NA	TRBD2	TRBJ2-7	TGTGCCAGCCGACCGACTAGCGGGAGAGTTAACGAGCAGTACTTC	CASRPTSGRVNEQYF
TRBV15	NA	NA	TRBJ1-5	TGTGCCACCAGCATCCCCGTGAAGGGGAATATATCGAGCAATCAGCCCCAGCATTTT	CATSIPVKGNISSNQPQHF
TRBV25-1	NA	NA	TRBJ2-7	TGTGCCAGCAGTGCAAGCGCCGACCTGACCTACGAGCAGTACTTC	CASSASADLTYEQYF
TRBV4-1	NA	TRBD2	TRBJ2-1	TGCGCCAGCAGCCAAGAGAGAGGCCTAGCGGGAGAGAATGAGCAGTTCTTC	CASSQERGLAGENEQFF
TRBV5-1	NA	NA	TRBJ1-1	TGCGCCAGCAGCTTGCTGGTCAGGCCCCCCATCACGGGGGACACTGAAGCTTTCTTT	CASSLLVRPPITGDTEAFF
TRBV5-6	NA	TRBD1	TRBJ1-2	TGTGCCAGCAGCTTTCGGGACAGGGGGAATGGCTACACCTTC	CASSFRDRGNGYTF
TRBV6-6	NA	NA	TRBJ1-4	TGTGCCAGCACGGGGCCGAATGAAAAACTGTTTTTT	CASTGPNEKLFF
TRBV7-2	NA	NA	TRBJ2-1	TGTGCCAGCAGCTTATCCCCTGGGAAGCAGTTCTTC	CASSLSPGKQFF
TRBV4-1	NA	NA	TRBJ2-7	TGCGCCAGCAGCCAAGATTTTTCGGACTCCTACGAGCAGTACTTC	CASSQDFSDSYEQYF
TRBV18	NA	NA	TRBJ1-1	TGTGCCAGCTCCCCAGGCCCCAGGGGGAACACTGAAGCTTTCTTT	CASSPGPRGNTEAFF
TRBV10-1	NA	TRBD1	TRBJ2-7	TGCGCCAGCAGCCGGACAGGGGGGGGCGAGCAGTACTTC	CASSRTGGGEQYF
TRBV10-3	once	NA	TRBJ1-2	TGTGCCATCAGTATCCAGCCGCCGGACTATGGCTACACCTTC	CAISIQPPDYGYTF
TRBV4-1	NA	NA	TRBJ2-2	TGCGCCAGCAGCCACGTCCCTAGGTCAGGGGTCCCCAGGACCGGGGAGCTGTTTTTT	CASSHVPRSGVPRTGELFF
TRBV19	NA	NA	TRBJ1-2	TGTGCCAGTAGCCCCTGCAGGGGAGGGGGCTACACCTTC	CASSPCRGGGYTF
TRBV21-1	NA	NA	TRBJ1-1	TGTGCCATTACCGATCCGGGACAGGGGGCAAGCACTGAAGCTTTCTTT	CAITDPGQGASTEAFF
TRBV9	NA	TRBD1	TRBJ1-1	TGTGCCAGCAGCCCGCGACAGGGGAAGGAGGACACTGAAGCTTTCTTT	CASSPRQGKEDTEAFF
TRBV5-1	NA	NA	TRBJ1-3	TGCGCCAGCAACGCCGACAGGGGAAACACCATATATTTT	CASNADRGNTIYF
TRBV30	NA	NA	TRBJ1-4	TGTGCCTGGAGTGTAAAAAGGGGGAAGGAAAAACTGTTTTTT	CAWSVKRGKEKLFF
TRBV2	NA	TRBD2	TRBJ2-3	TGTGCCAGCATCCTCGGGAGGGCTGATACGCAGTATTTT	CASILGRADTQYF
TRBV9	NA	NA	TRBJ1-1	TGTGCCAGCAGCGTCAGGGATTTCAACACTGAAGCTTTCTTT	CASSVRDFNTEAFF
TRBV6-6	NA	NA	TRBJ2-2	TGTGCCAGCAGCCCCCGCGGGGAGCTGTTTTTT	CASSPRGELFF
TRBV5-6	NA	NA	TRBJ1-2	TGTGCCAGCAGCTTGGGTGAACAGCGGAGTATCCTATCGGGCTACACCTTC	CASSLGEQRSILSGYTF
TRBV7-3	NA	TRBD1	TRBJ2-1	TGTGCCAGCAGCTTAACGCTGGGACAGGGGGGAGGCAATGAGCAGTTCTTC	CASSLTLGQGGGNEQFF
TRBV29-1	NA	TRBD2	TRBJ2-2	TGCAGCGTTGGCTCCTGGGGGGGGAGACAGAACACCGGGGAGCTGTTTTTT	CSVGSWGGRQNTGELFF
TRBV5-6	once	NA	TRBJ1-4	TGTGCCAGCAGCTTTGACAGGAATGAAAAACTGTTTTTT	CASSFDRNEKLFF
TRBV19	NA	NA	TRBJ1-2	TGTGCCAGTAGTATAGGAAGGGAGGACTATGGCTACACCTTC	CASSIGREDYGYTF
TRBV11-2	NA	NA	TRBJ2-7	TGTGCCAGCAGCTCGATCGATGATTCAAAGAAGAGCTCCTACGAGCAGTACTTC	CASSSIDDSKKSSYEQYF
TRBV6-5	NA	TRBD2	TRBJ2-1	TGTGCCAGCAGTCGGACTAGCGGGAGATGCGATGAGCAGTTCTTC	CASSRTSGRCDEQFF
TRBV5-1	once	TRBD2	TRBJ2-7	TGCGCCAGCAGCCCCCGGGGGGGGCGGACTGGGCACTACGAGCAGTACTTC	CASSPRGGRTGHYEQYF
TRBV2	NA	NA	TRBJ1-5	TGTGCCAGCAGTGAAGCGGCACTGAGGCACAATCAGCCCCAGCATTTT	CASSEAALRHNQPQHF
TRBV18	NA	NA	TRBJ2-7	TGTGCCAGCTCACCGGGGGTGAGCTCCTACGAGCAGTACTTC	CASSPGVSSYEQYF
TRBV6-5	NA	TRBD1	TRBJ2-7	TGTGCCAGCAGTTCGAGGGACAGGGGGTGGGACGAGCAGTACTTC	CASSSRDRGWDEQYF
TRBV11-3	NA	TRBD1	TRBJ1-1	TGTGCCAGCAGCTCGACGGACAGGGGGACGAACACTGAAGCTTTCTTT	CASSSTDRGTNTEAFF
TRBV19	NA	TRBD2	TRBJ2-7	TGTGCCAGTAGTTCCCATACTAGCGGGAGGACGTCCTACGAGCAGTACTTC	CASSSHTSGRTSYEQYF
TRBV12-5	NA	NA	TRBJ2-1	TGTGCTAGTGGTTTGGTACCCGGAGGAGGGCAGGGGATAGCGCAGTTCTTC	CASGLVPGGGQGIAQFF
TRBV4-2	NA	TRBD2	TRBJ2-1	TGTGCCAGCAGCCGAGGGACTAGGGTCTACAATGGTGAGCAGTTCTTC	CASSRGTRVYNGEQFF
TRBV5-4	NA	TRBD1	TRBJ1-1	TGTGCCAGCAGCTTGAGGTCCGGGACAGGGCGTAAGAGGGACACTGAAGCTTTCTTT	CASSLRSGTGRKRDTEAFF
TRBV5-6	NA	NA	TRBJ2-7	TGTGCCAGCAGCTTGGGGCTGCGAAACGCTACGAGGGAGCAGTACTTC	CASSLGLRNATREQYF
TRBV6-1	NA	NA	TRBJ2-2	TGTGCCAGCAGTGAAGCTTTACCAGGGAAGAACACCGGGGAGCTGTTTTTT	CASSEALPGKNTGELFF
TRBV28	NA	TRBD1	TRBJ1-1	TGTGCCAGCAGCCTCCCAGGTCAGGGGGCCCTCGACTACGAAGCTTTCTTT	CASSLPGQGALDYEAFF
TRBV6-4	NA	TRBD2	TRBJ2-1	TGTGCCAGCAGTAGCGGGAGGTTCTCCTACAATGAGCAGTTCTTC	CASSSGRFSYNEQFF
TRBV19	few	NA	TRBJ1-4	TGTGCCAGTAGTGGCAGGGGAGCTAATGAAAAACTGTTTTTT	CASSGRGANEKLFF
TRBV21-1	NA	NA	TRBJ2-4	TGTGCCAGCCGTAGGAGGCGGAACATTCAGTACTTC	CASRRRRNIQYF
TRBV10-2	NA	TRBD1	TRBJ1-2	TGCGCCCTAACCTCTAACCCGGGACAGGAGGACACTAAGCCTTTTCCATATGGCTACACCTTC	CALTSNPGQEDTKPFPYGYTF
TRBV7-8	NA	TRBD2	TRBJ2-7	TGTGCCAGCAGTCGACTAGCGGGAGGGCCCTTTCCCTACGAGCAGTACTTC	CASSRLAGGPFPYEQYF